This T cell receptor (beta chain) appears in the sequencing data of a study of T cell changes during pregnancy in multiple sclerosis. The protocol was immunoSEQ multiplex PCR, while the TCRdb copy is restricted to in-frame clones and leaves out a portion. The data hold 35,000 to 40,000 clones, with almost 90% observed a single time. Source: CD4+ T cells from peripheral blood mononuclear cells, taken in the second trimester of pregnancy. The receptor was derived from a female donor with multiple sclerosis, enrolled in a pregnancy study.

The CDR3 DNA reads TGTGCCAGCAGCTTCCGGACTAGCGGCCAAGAGACCCAGTACTTC. Protein: CASSFRTSGQETQYF. The chain combines TRBV9 with TRBJ2-5; 10 nucleotides align to TRBD2. CDR3 length: 15 amino acids. Germline assignment: CDR1 SGDLS and CDR2 YYNGEE. The V segment lost 4 bases and the J segment 1 base; nucleotides outside the gene matches: 4.